This T cell receptor beta chain was retrieved from a study of lymphopenia after photon versus proton radiotherapy. TCRdb's copy holds only in-frame clones and misses some; the assay was immunoSEQ multiplex PCR. The sample records approximately 170,000 clones, about nine tenths being singletons. The material sequenced was peripheral blood, taken from a patient treated with photon-based radiotherapy. This receptor was identified in a man over 45 with gastric cancer.

The CDR3 sequence: CASSAILAGELFF. CDR3 DNA: TGTGCCAGCAGTGCGATTCTAGCGGGGGAGCTGTTTTTT. The chain uses TRBV25-1 and TRBJ2-2; TRBD2 is a possible D gene (6 bases). In germline, CDR1 is MGHDK, CDR2 SYGVNS. Between the trimmed V and J ends, which lost 4 bases and 8 bases, there was a span of 11 bases. The CDR3 runs to 13 residues.